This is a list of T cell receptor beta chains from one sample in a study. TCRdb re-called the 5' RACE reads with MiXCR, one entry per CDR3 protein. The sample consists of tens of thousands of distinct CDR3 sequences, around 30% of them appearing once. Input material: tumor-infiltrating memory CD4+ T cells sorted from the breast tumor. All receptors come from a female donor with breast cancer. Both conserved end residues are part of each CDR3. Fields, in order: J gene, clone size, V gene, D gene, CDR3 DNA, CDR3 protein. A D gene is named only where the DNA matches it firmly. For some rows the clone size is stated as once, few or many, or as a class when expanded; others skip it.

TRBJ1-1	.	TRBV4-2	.	TGTGCCAGCCGTGGCGGAAACACTGAAGCTTTCTTT	CASRGGNTEAFF
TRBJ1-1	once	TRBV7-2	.	TGTGCCAGCAGCTTAATTGGGTTGGTGAACACTGGAGCTTTCTTT	CASSLIGLVNTGAFF
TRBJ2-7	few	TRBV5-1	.	TGCGCCAGCAGCTTCACTACGGGCCCAAGTTACTTC	CASSFTTGPSYF
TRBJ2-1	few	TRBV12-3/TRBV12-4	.	TGTGCCAGCAGTTTAGCTCGGCCTAGCACGTATGAGCAGTTCTTC	CASSLARPSTYEQFF
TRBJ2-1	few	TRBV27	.	TGTGCCAGCAGTTCAGCGAGCTCCTACAATGAGCAGTTCTTC	CASSSASSYNEQFF
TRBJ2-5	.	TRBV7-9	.	TGTGCCAGCAGCTTAGTATTAGGGGGACAAGAGACCCAGTACTTC	CASSLVLGGQETQYF
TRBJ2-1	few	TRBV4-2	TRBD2	TGTGCCAGCAGCCAAGATGATCCAGCGGGGGCTGACAATGAGCAGTTCTTC	CASSQDDPAGADNEQFF
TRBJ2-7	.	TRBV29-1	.	TGCAGCGTCGAATTACCCGGGTCCTCAGCGAAGCAGTACTTC	CSVELPGSSAKQYF
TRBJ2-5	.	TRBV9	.	TGTGCCAGCAGCGTGGGGGGTCTCGGGGAGACCCAGTACTTC	CASSVGGLGETQYF
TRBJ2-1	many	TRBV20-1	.	TGCAGTGCTAGGAAGGACTCACACTCCTACAATGAGCAGTTCTTC	CSARKDSHSYNEQFF
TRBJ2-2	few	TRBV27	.	TGTGCCAGCAGTTTACGGGAGTACACCGGGGAGCTGTTTTTT	CASSLREYTGELFF
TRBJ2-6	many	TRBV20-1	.	TGCAGTGCCCGATCCTTCTCTGGGGCCAACGTCCTGACTTTC	CSARSFSGANVLTF
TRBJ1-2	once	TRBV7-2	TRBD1	TGTGCCAGCAGCTTAGGGTCAGGGGGCTCCTATAGCTACACCTTC	CASSLGSGGSYSYTF
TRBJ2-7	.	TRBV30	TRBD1	TGTGCCTGGAGTGATGACAGGGGCGCCGAGCAGTACTTC	CAWSDDRGAEQYF
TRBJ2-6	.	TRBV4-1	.	TGCGCCGGCAGTGGTAGATATGGGGCCAACGTCCTGACTTTC	CAGSGRYGANVLTF
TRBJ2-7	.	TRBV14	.	TGTGCCAGCCTTGAAGTGTACCCAGAGAGGTCCTACGAGCAGTACTTC	CASLEVYPERSYEQYF
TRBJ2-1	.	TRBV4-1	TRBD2	TGCGCCAGCAGCTCTCCCGGGACTAGCGGGGGGGTCAACAATGAGCAGTTCTTC	CASSSPGTSGGVNNEQFF
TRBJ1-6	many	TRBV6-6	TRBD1	TGTGCCAGCAGTTACTCGTTGGGACAGGTTGATTCACCCCTCCACTTT	CASSYSLGQVDSPLHF
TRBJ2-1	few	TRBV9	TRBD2	TGTGCCAGCAGCGTAGGGACTAGCGGGGGCGATGAGCAGTTCTTC	CASSVGTSGGDEQFF
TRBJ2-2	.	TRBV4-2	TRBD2	TGTGCCAGCAGCATTGGACTAGCGGAGAGAGGCGGGGAGCTGTTTTTT	CASSIGLAERGGELFF
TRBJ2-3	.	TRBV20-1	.	TGCAGTGCTTACGGGGGTCCAGATACGCAGTATTTT	CSAYGGPDTQYF
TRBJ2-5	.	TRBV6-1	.	TGTGCCAGCAGTGATCTGGGGCCAACGATGTACCAAGAGACCCAGTACTTC	CASSDLGPTMYQETQYF
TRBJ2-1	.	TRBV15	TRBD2	TGTGCCACCAGCAGAGAACAGGCGGGAGGACGCTACAATGAGCAGTTCTTC	CATSREQAGGRYNEQFF
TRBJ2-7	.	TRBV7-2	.	TGTGCCAGCAGCTTAGGACACCTTGGGGAGCAGTACTTC	CASSLGHLGEQYF
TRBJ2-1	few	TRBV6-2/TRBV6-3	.	TGTGCCAGCAGTTACGTAGCGGAGGGCAATGAGCAGTTCTTC	CASSYVAEGNEQFF
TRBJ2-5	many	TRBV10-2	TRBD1	TGCGCCAGCAGTGACCCCGCAGGGGGCGGTTCCGAAGAGACCCAGTACTTC	CASSDPAGGGSEETQYF
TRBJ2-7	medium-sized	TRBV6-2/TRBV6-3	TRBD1	TGTGCCAGCAGCACCGGGACAGGAGCCTACGAGCAGTACTTC	CASSTGTGAYEQYF
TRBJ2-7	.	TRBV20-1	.	TGCAGTGCCCTAAGAACATCAAGCTCCTACGAGCAGTACTTC	CSALRTSSSYEQYF
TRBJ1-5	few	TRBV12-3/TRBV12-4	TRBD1	TGTGCCAGCAGTTTCGAGACAGGGACAACAAATCAGCCCCAGCATTTT	CASSFETGTTNQPQHF